This TCR beta chain derives from a study of blood T cell repertoires in COVID-19 (dated by TCRdb to the early 2020s). Background for the entire study: Samples from collaborators originated in the United States, Italy and Spain and spanned both the acute and convalescent phases of COVID-19. The material from the prospective study consisted of cDNA or gDNA derived from T cells, B-cell-depleted T cells, or PBMCs. Subjects who had been exposed to COVID-19, were actively infected with it, or had recovered from it provided the deeply sampled blood TCRbeta repertoires that made up the dataset. The repertoires were made available in a free public database intended to serve as a resource for research on the immune response to SARS-CoV-2. The samples were drawn from two sources: the first 160 participants of the ongoing ImmuneRACE study, and over 950 subjects contributed by 6 global collaborators. Nearly every sample came with metadata listing a de-identified subject ID, COVID-19 status, age in years and sex. Where available, HLA class I and class II types were taken from metadata supplied by the sample provider and were not determined by assay-based typing.

Taken from cysteine to phenylalanine, the CDR3 has 13 residues. Just the 39-base CDR3 DNA is kept, in frame starting at base 1. From a lookup of the germline V gene, CDR1 and CDR2 are LGHNA and YSLEER. V sheds 1 base and J sheds 3 bases, leaving 6 bases between their ends. Study-level results and caveats: Clinical and demographic metadata were provided uncurated, with the amount varying by source and participant.

TCRbeta CDR3 regions were amplified from genomic DNA using the immunoSEQ Assay, a bias-controlled multiplex PCR. Under the source paper's analysis protocol: Nucleated cell counts per sample were estimated from amplification of reference gene primers within the assay. Sequence reads were collapsed and filtered to measure the absolute abundance of every unique TCRbeta CDR3 rearrangement. For each sample, productive Simpson clonality was calculated as the square root of Simpson's diversity index across productive rearrangements. TCRdb mirrors the immuneACCESS table, restricted to in-frame sequences. Some clones are absent from its copies; in checked studies, under half trace to an unresolved V gene, and the reason for the others is unknown. That table supplies the V and J calls and clone size; D and trimming were determined from the DNA. The sample table records about 150,000 clones; just over 85% of these occur just once. The ten top clones hold under 3.5% of the sample.

The collaborating institutions used their own protocols to collect whole blood in K2EDTA tubes. For TCRbeta analysis, collaborators shipped samples in one of three forms: frozen whole blood, isolated PBMCs, or DNA extracted from either of those sample types. Comments on this clone: Its antigen remains unidentified. Base qualities are not provided; no much larger clone lies one nucleotide away.

The sequencing sample was made of peripheral blood. This receptor was identified in an older man with acute or convalescent COVID-19. The V and J segments used are TRBV4-3 and TRBJ1-2; no D segment can be confidently identified. The CDR3 protein: CASSQGGYYGYTF. The DNA sequence is TGCGCCAGCAGCCAAGGAGGCTACTATGGCTACACCTTC.